This T cell receptor beta chain emerged from a study of OX40 agonist ivuxolimab in advanced cancers. Background on the whole study: The costimulatory receptor OX40 (CD134) was targeted by ivuxolimab, a fully human IgG2 agonistic monoclonal antibody. Intravenous ivuxolimab was administered to patients every 2 weeks at six dose levels: 0.01, 0.1, 0.3, 1.5, 3 and 10 mg/kg. Among the roughly 52 dose-escalation patients, around 19 had hepatocellular carcinoma, approximately 15 melanoma, 9 renal cell carcinoma and 9 head and neck cancer. The dose-escalation cohort was roughly 80% male with a mean age of about 54 years, ranging from roughly 20 to 85. Prior anti-PD-1, anti-PD-L1 or anti-CTLA-4 therapy was permitted, and 40% of dose-escalation patients had received checkpoint inhibitors. Three dose-escalation patients achieved partial responses, one with hepatocellular carcinoma and two with cutaneous melanoma. The purpose of peripheral TCRbeta sequencing was to test whether ivuxolimab changed TCR sequence diversity and led to clonal T-cell expansion. The monotherapy dose-escalation portion (N of about 50 patients) of the phase I ivuxolimab trial is reported in the paper. Paper-wide results and their limitations: Partial responders in the 0.1-3.0 mg/kg groups had among the lowest normalized peripheral clonal expansion, especially among CD8+ T cells. After ivuxolimab, more expanded clones were found on average in CD8+ T cells than in CD4+ T cells. Antigen specificity was not determined for the clonally expanded peripheral T cells. Low levels of normalized T-cell clonal expansion were also seen in some nonresponding patients. At doses of 0.1 to 3.0 mg/kg, clonal expansion of both CD4+ and CD8+ T cells in blood was seen between baseline and week 6.

For sequencing of the TCRbeta CDR3 region, genomic DNA was extracted from the sorted cells. The immunoSEQ Assay was used to sequence the TCRbeta CDR3 regions. TCRdb's version of the immuneACCESS table is confined to in-frame rearrangements and falls short of the full clone set. An unresolved V gene accounts for under half of the shortfall where checked; the remainder is of unknown origin. This sample comprises more than 65,000 clones, about 85% of them detected only once. About 0.76% of the sample comes from the top ten. The trial excluded patients who had a history of autoimmune disease or who were on systemic immunosuppression. In every dose cohort, peripheral blood was drawn for TCR sequencing at baseline, cycle 4 day 1, and cycle 7 day 1. Samples were obtained from an open-label, multicenter, first-in-human phase I dose-escalation trial of ivuxolimab. The trial enrolled adults with locally advanced or metastatic head and neck squamous cell, hepatocellular, melanoma or renal cell carcinoma. Before TCR sequencing, CD4+ T cells and CD8+ T cells from peripheral blood were sorted into separate populations.

Via the germline V gene (reference sequence), CDR1 is MNHEY and CDR2 SMNVEV. V lost 5 bases and J lost 10 bases; the stretch between them is 14 bases long. From cysteine to phenylalanine, the CDR3 is 12 amino acids long. This entry keeps only the CDR3 DNA: 36 bases, framed from base 1. This clone showed up just once. The clone's antigen remains unknown. The record has no base qualities; no much larger clone is one base away. This sample comprised CD4+ or CD8+ T cells sorted from blood, obtained in a trial of the OX40 agonist ivuxolimab. The clonotype was recovered from an adult with an advanced solid tumor such as melanoma, head and neck, liver or kidney cancer. This chain joins TRBV27 to TRBJ1-2; the D gene is perhaps TRBD1, from 6 matching bases. The DNA reads TGTGCCAGCAGTCACCAACAGGGAGCCTACACCTTC. Its translation reads: CASSHQQGAYTF.